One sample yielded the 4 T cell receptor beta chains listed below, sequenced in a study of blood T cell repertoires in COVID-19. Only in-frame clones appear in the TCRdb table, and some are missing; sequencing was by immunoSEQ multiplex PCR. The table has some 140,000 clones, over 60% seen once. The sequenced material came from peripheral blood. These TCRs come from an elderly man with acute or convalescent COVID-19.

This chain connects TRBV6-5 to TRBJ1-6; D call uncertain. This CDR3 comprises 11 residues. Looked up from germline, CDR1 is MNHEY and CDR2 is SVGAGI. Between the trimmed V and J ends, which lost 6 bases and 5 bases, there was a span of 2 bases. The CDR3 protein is CASSNNSPLHF. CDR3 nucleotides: TGTGCCAGCAGCAATAATTCACCCCTCCACTTT.

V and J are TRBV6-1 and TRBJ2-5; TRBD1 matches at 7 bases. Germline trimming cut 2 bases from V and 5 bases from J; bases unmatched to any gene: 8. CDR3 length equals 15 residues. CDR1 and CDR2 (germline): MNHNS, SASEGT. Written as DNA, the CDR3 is TGTGCCAGCAGTGAAATCAGACAGGGAAAGGAGACCCAGTACTTC. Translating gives CASSEIRQGKETQYF.

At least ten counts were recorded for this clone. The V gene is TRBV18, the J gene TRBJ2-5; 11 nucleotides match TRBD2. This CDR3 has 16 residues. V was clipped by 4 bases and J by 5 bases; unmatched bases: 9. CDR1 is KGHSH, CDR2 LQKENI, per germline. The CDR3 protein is CASSRQPSGGIETQYF. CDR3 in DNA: TGTGCCAGCTCACGCCAACCTAGCGGGGGGATTGAGACCCAGTACTTC. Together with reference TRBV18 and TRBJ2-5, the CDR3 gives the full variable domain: NAGVMQNPRHLVRRRGQEARLRCSPMKGHSHVYWYRQLPEEGLKFMVYLQKENIIDESGMPKERFSAEFPKEGPSILRIQQVVRGDSAAYFCASSRQPSGGIETQYFGPGTRLLVL.

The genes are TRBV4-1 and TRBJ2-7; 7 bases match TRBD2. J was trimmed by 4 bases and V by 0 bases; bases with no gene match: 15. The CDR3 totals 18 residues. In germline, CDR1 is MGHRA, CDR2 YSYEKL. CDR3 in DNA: TGCGCCAGCAGCCAAGAAAATCCTATACGGGACTACCATTACGAGCAGTACGTC. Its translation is CASSQENPIRDYHYEQYV.